One sample yielded the 13 T cell receptor beta chains listed below, sequenced in a study of cytotoxic CD8 clonotypes in ibrutinib-treated CLL. The assay was immunoSEQ multiplex PCR, and TCRdb's table has in-frame clones only and misses some. The table shows 150,000 or so clones, with about 84% occurring only once. Specimen: PBMCs, collected after 24 months of ibrutinib treatment. Receptors originate from a human donor with chronic lymphocytic leukemia.

The chain couples TRBV5-1 to TRBJ2-5, with TRBD2 as a possible D gene (6 bases). The germline gives CDR1 SGHRS, CDR2 YFSETQ. Deletions cut 7 bases from V and 5 bases from J, with 18 bases between. This CDR3 has 14 amino acids. The CDR3 is CASGEGGLRETQYF. The DNA for the CDR3 is TGCGCCAGCGGCGAGGGAGGTTTAAGGGAGACCCAGTACTTC.

This clone has at least ten counts. The chain is built from TRBV2 and TRBJ1-1; tentative D call: TRBD1 (5 bases). This CDR3 has 13 amino acids. Between the trimmed V and J ends, which lost 3 bases and 5 bases, there was a span of 10 bases. CDR1 and CDR2 from the germline V gene are SNHLY and FYNNEI. Here the CDR3 reads CASSEVRATEAFF. CDR3 sequence (DNA): TGTGCCAGCAGTGAGGTCAGGGCGACTGAAGCTTTCTTT.

V usage is TRBV7-8 and J usage is TRBJ2-1; D possibly corresponds to TRBD2 (6 bases). Germline V gives CDR1 SGHVS, CDR2 FQNEAQ. The CDR3 contains 14 residues. V was cut by 2 bases and J by 6 bases, with 11 bases left in between. In DNA form, the CDR3 reads TGTGCCAGCAGCTTAAGACTAGACGTCAATGAGCAGTTCTTC. This codes for CASSLRLDVNEQFF.

V gene TRBV28 combines with J gene TRBJ2-1, with 7 bases lining up with TRBD2. The CDR3 contains 16 residues. Germline V gene data show CDR1 as MDHEN and CDR2 as SYDVKM. V shed 6 bases and J 9 bases; nucleotides not matched to a gene: 17. DNA for the CDR3: TGTGCCAGCAGCACCCACGGGGAGGGAGTGGGCGCTGAGCAGTTCTTC. It encodes CASSTHGEGVGAEQFF.

This clone was detected only once. The rearrangement links TRBV28 to TRBJ2-1, with 8 bases aligning to TRBD2. Losses at the gene ends were 3 bases for V and 5 bases for J; bases not matched to a gene: 12. CDR1 MDHEN and CDR2 SYDVKM come from the germline V gene. This CDR3 has 17 amino acids. CDR3: CASSFGLSGSFDNEQFF. Here the CDR3 DNA reads TGTGCCAGCAGTTTTGGATTAAGCGGGAGTTTCGACAATGAGCAGTTCTTC. Complete variable domain (other parts from reference TRBV28 and TRBJ2-1): DVKVTQSSRYLVKRTGEKVFLECVQDMDHENMFWYRQDPGLGLRLIYFSYDVKMKEKGDIPEGYSVSREKKERFSLILESASTNQTSMYLCASSFGLSGSFDNEQFFGPGTRLTVL.

The chain is built from TRBV4-2 and TRBJ1-5; 7 bases match TRBD1. The V segment lost 4 bases and the J segment 1 base; nucleotides outside the gene matches: 19. The CDR3 totals 20 residues. CDR1 is LGHNA, CDR2 YNFKEQ, per germline. The CDR3 bases are TGTGCCAGCAGCCGAATGAACAGGGGCCCCGAAGCGGGGAGCAATCAGCCCCAGCATTTT. Its translation is CASSRMNRGPEAGSNQPQHF.

This chain joins TRBV5-4 and TRBJ2-3; a weak D match, TRBD1 (5 bases). Germline V gene sequence: CDR1 SGHNT, CDR2 YYREEE (reference sequence). V dropped 2 bases and J dropped 4 bases, with 14 bases sitting between them. The CDR3 extends over 15 amino acids. CDR3 in amino acids: CASSFFSRGSDTQYF. CDR3 nucleotides: TGTGCCAGCAGCTTCTTTTCTAGGGGCTCAGATACGCAGTATTTT.

The chain recombines TRBV7-9 with TRBJ2-1; 12 positions agree with TRBD2. V was clipped by 7 bases and J by 7 bases; unmatched bases: 20. This CDR3 is built from 19 residues. Germline V gives CDR1 SEHNR, CDR2 FQNEAQ (reference sequence). The CDR3 sequence is CASTRPGLAGPETGNEQFF. The CDR3 region has the DNA TGTGCCAGCACCCGACCCGGACTAGCGGGACCAGAGACTGGGAATGAGCAGTTCTTC.

CDR3 in DNA: TGTGCCAGCAGCCCAGGAGCAGAGGGGGAAGCTTTCTTT. Its translation: CASSPGAEGEAFF. This chain uses TRBV7-3 with TRBJ1-1; D may be TRBD1 (5 bases). Trimming took off 5 bases at V and 8 bases at J, with 15 bases between the two ends. CDR3 length: 13 residues. The germline V gene encodes CDR1 SGHTA and CDR2 FQGTGA.

The J gene is TRBJ1-5, the V gene TRBV28; weak D call: TRBD1 (5 bases). The CDR3 covers 13 residues. V was cut by 5 bases and J by 6 bases, with 11 bases left in between. CDR1 is MDHEN, CDR2 SYDVKM, per germline. DNA for the CDR3: TGTGCCAGCAGTAGATTGGACACTCAGCCCCAGCATTTT. It specifies CASSRLDTQPQHF.

V gene TRBV12-1 combines with J gene TRBJ2-5; TRBD2 reflects the table's D call only, with no check against the DNA. TRBV12-1 is a recognized pseudogene. The CDR3 has 14 residues. Written as DNA, the CDR3 is TGTGCCAGCAGCTCCGGCACCCCCCTTGACCAGCGGTACTTC. Encoded protein: CASSSGTPLDQRYF.

The J gene is TRBJ2-7, the V gene TRBV7-6; the D gene is possibly TRBD2 (6 bases). The V and J ends lost 6 bases and 5 bases respectively, with 17 bases between them. The CDR3 has 14 residues. Per the germline V gene, CDR1 is SGHVS and CDR2 is FNYEAQ. The CDR3 DNA reads TGTGCCAGCAGTCATCCGGGACTCCCCAACGAGCAGTACTTC. The encoded protein is CASSHPGLPNEQYF.

V gene TRBV6-5 combines with J gene TRBJ1-5; a weak D match, TRBD1 (6 bases). Germline V gene data show CDR1 as MNHEY and CDR2 as SVGAGI. The V end was cut by 2 bases, the J end by 0 bases, with 8 bases between. The CDR3 has 15 amino acids. DNA of the CDR3: TGTGCCAGCAGTTACAGGGGGGGTAGCAATCAGCCCCAGCATTTT. It is translated as CASSYRGGSNQPQHF.